This passage covers 28 T cell receptor beta chains from one sample sequenced in a study of early T cells in non-severe SARS-CoV-2 infection. In TCRdb, the 5' RACE reads were re-called with MiXCR into one record per CDR3 protein. The top ten hold less than 6% of the sample, which has 75,000 to 100,000 distinct CDR3 sequences, about 15% seen once. The sequencing input was whole blood. All receptors derive from an adult who was a healthcare worker with PCR-confirmed SARS-CoV-2 infection or an uninfected control (not recorded which).

This clonotype was counted between two and nine times. V usage is TRBV7-9 and J usage is TRBJ2-2; 12 bases match TRBD2. This CDR3 has 19 residues. J lost 0 bases, V lost 0 bases, and 5 bases had no gene match. Germline V gives CDR1 SEHNR, CDR2 FQNEAQ (reference sequence). The CDR3 region is CASSLAGLAGLANTGELFF. CDR3 DNA sequence: TGTGCCAGCAGCTTAGCGGGACTAGCGGGTTTGGCGAACACCGGGGAGCTGTTTTTT.

This clonotype was observed a single time. The chain has TRBV2 and TRBJ2-7; D is possibly TRBD2 (5 bases). The length of the CDR3 is 15 residues. With 7 bases removed from V and 0 bases from J, the gap between germline ends came to 16 bases. CDR1 is SNHLY, CDR2 FYNNEI, per germline. The CDR3 nucleotides read TGTGCCAGCAAGCGGAGCGTAGTGAGCTCCTACGAGCAGTACTTC. This encodes CASKRSVVSSYEQYF.

This clonotype occurred a few times. The V gene is TRBV4-3, the J gene TRBJ2-2; TRBD2 matches 8 bases. The ends lost 0 bases at V and 4 bases at J; junction bases unmatched: 7. Looked up from germline, CDR1 is LGHNA and CDR2 is YSLEER. The CDR3 has 17 amino acids. The CDR3 DNA sequence: TGCGCCAGCAGCCAAGATCGGTCGGGAGGGCCCACCGGGGAGCTGTTTTTT. The encoded protein is CASSQDRSGGPTGELFF.

V gene TRBV29-1 combines with J gene TRBJ2-1; D unresolved. The CDR3 sequence is 13 residues long. Germline V gene sequence: CDR1 SQVTM, CDR2 ANQGSEA. V dropped 7 bases and J dropped 2 bases, with 12 bases sitting between them. The DNA of the CDR3 is TGCAGCGCCCGCGAGACCCCCTACAATGAGCAGTTCTTC. Encoded protein: CSARETPYNEQFF.

A word on this clonotype: A read error is likely, as this CDR3 ends without the conserved phenylalanine or tryptophan. Because the CDR3's place on the DNA is in doubt, the DNA is left out and the CDR3 is given as listed by TCRdb. The chain is built from TRBV3-1 and TRBJ2-1; TRBD2 is the table's D call and was not checked against the DNA. The CDR3 is made up of 11 amino acids, end residues included. The germline V gene encodes CDR1 LGHDT and CDR2 YNNKEL (reference sequence). The CDR3 loop reads CASSQATVPFS.

This clonotype was counted a few times. The V call is TRBV10-3, the J call TRBJ2-1; TRBD2 might be the D (6 bases). The CDR3 is made up of 11 amino acids. CDR1 and CDR2 from the germline V gene are ENHRY and SYGVKD. Trimming left V 10 bases short and J 7 bases short, with 11 bases between. CDR3 nucleotide sequence: TGTGCCACCGCTCGGGAGAATGAGCAGTTCTTC. Amino acids: CATARENEQFF.

This clonotype was picked up a small number of times. The chain joins TRBV18 to TRBJ2-1, with D tentatively TRBD1 (6 bases). Germline V gene sequence: CDR1 KGHSH, CDR2 LQKENI. The CDR3 sequence is 15 residues long. Trimming shortened V by 2 bases and J by 2 bases, and 10 bases separated the two germline ends. CDR3: CASSPRGDTYNEQFF. The DNA for the CDR3 is TGTGCCAGCTCACCAAGAGGGGACACCTACAATGAGCAGTTCTTC.

This clonotype was seen many times. The rearrangement links TRBV4-3 to TRBJ2-7; D is perhaps TRBD1 (5 bases). Germline V gene lookup returns CDR1 LGHNA and CDR2 YSLEER. Trimming left V 1 base short and J 5 bases short, with 12 bases between. This CDR3 spans 14 amino acids. The CDR3 loop is CASSQAMSDNEQYF. CDR3 bases: TGCGCCAGCAGCCAAGCGATGTCGGACAACGAGCAGTACTTC.

This clonotype was observed a few times. The chain has TRBV6-5 and TRBJ1-5; D is unclear. Per the germline V gene, CDR1 is MNHEY and CDR2 is SVGAGI. The CDR3 is 14 amino acids. The V end was cut by 4 bases, the J end by 0 bases, with 7 bases between. CDR3 sequence (DNA): TGTGCCAGCAGTTCTCGGGATAGCAATCAGCCCCAGCATTTT. Its protein product is CASSSRDSNQPQHF.

This clonotype was counted only a few times. The chain has TRBV9 and TRBJ2-2; D remains ambiguous. Trimming left V 4 bases short and J 3 bases short, with 13 bases between. The CDR3 has 15 amino acids. Germline assignment: CDR1 SGDLS and CDR2 YYNGEE. Here the CDR3 reads CASSPPTADTGELFF. The CDR3 coding sequence is TGTGCCAGCAGCCCACCAACTGCAGACACCGGGGAGCTGTTTTTT.

This clonotype was seen more than once but under ten times. V is TRBV28 and J is TRBJ2-7; 9 bases match TRBD2. The CDR3 consists of 14 residues. V was clipped by 11 bases and J by 2 bases; unmatched bases: 10. Germline-derived CDR1 and CDR2 are MDHEN and SYDVKM. This CDR3 is CAARQAGGTYEQYF. The CDR3 region has the DNA TGTGCCGCAAGGCAAGCGGGAGGAACCTACGAGCAGTACTTC. The whole variable domain, remainder taken from reference TRBV28 and TRBJ2-7, is DVKVTQSSRYLVKRTGEKVFLECVQDMDHENMFWYRQDPGLGLRLIYFSYDVKMKEKGDIPEGYSVSREKKERFSLILESASTNQTSMYLCAARQAGGTYEQYFGPGTRLTVT.

This clonotype was observed a handful of times. The chain carries TRBV28 and TRBJ2-7; 8 positions match TRBD1. With V trimmed by 4 bases and J by 2 bases, 10 bases remained unmatched. The CDR3 runs 16 residues. The V gene's germline CDR1 is MDHEN and CDR2 SYDVKM. DNA of the CDR3: TGTGCCAGCAGTTCTAGACAGGGGCGCGCGGCCTACGAGCAGTACTTC. Protein sequence: CASSSRQGRAAYEQYF.

This chain joins TRBV7-2 and TRBJ1-3; no definite D call. The germline V gene encodes CDR1 SGHTA and CDR2 FQGNSA. CDR3 length equals 15 residues. V lost 2 bases to trimming and J lost 0 bases, with 8 bases between them. CDR3 in amino acids: CASSLLDHSGNTIYF. The CDR3 DNA follows: TGTGCCAGCAGCTTACTCGATCACTCTGGAAACACCATATATTTT.

This clonotype has ten or more counts. The chain employs TRBV6-5 and TRBJ1-4, with TRBD1 as a possible D gene (5 bases). V was clipped by 6 bases and J by 7 bases, with 15 bases between them. The CDR3 contains 14 residues. The germline V gene has CDR1 MNHEY and CDR2 SVGAGI. The CDR3 sequence is CASRLGQRGEKLFF. The CDR3 DNA sequence: TGTGCCAGCAGGTTGGGGCAGCGGGGTGAAAAACTGTTTTTT.

There are a few counts of this clonotype. This chain connects TRBV19 to TRBJ2-7; D assignment may be TRBD1 or TRBD2 (5 bases each). CDR1 is LNHDA, CDR2 SQIVND, per germline (reference sequence). The CDR3 consists of 16 residues. The V end lost 3 bases, the J end lost 0 bases, and 15 bases lay between the germline ends. CDR3 sequence: CASSMGDHFNSYEQYF. The DNA for the CDR3 is TGTGCCAGTAGTATGGGGGACCACTTTAACTCCTACGAGCAGTACTTC.

The chain has TRBV27 and TRBJ2-7; no definite D call. CDR1 MNHEY and CDR2 SMNVEV come from the germline V gene (reference sequence). The length of the CDR3 is 11 residues. Trimming took 7 bases from V and 4 from J, leaving 8 bases between them. The CDR3 is CASTSQYEQYF. The CDR3 DNA is TGTGCCAGCACGTCACAGTACGAGCAGTACTTC.

CDR3 sequence (DNA): TGTGCCAGCAGCTTAAGGCCCCCCATCACAGATACGCAGTATTTT. This encodes CASSLRPPITDTQYF. The chain links TRBV7-2 to TRBJ2-3, with D hard to call. V dropped 2 bases and J dropped 2 bases, with 11 bases sitting between them. Germline-derived CDR1 and CDR2 are SGHTA and FQGNSA. This CDR3 contains 15 residues.

In its sample, this clonotype was seen a few times. The rearrangement uses TRBV4-3 and TRBJ2-7; 7 bases fit TRBD2. Trimming took 1 base from V and 3 from J; bases not matched to a gene: 9. CDR3 length equals 16 residues. Looked up from germline, CDR1 is LGHNA and CDR2 is YSLEER. CDR3 loop: CASSQASSGPIYEQYF. As DNA, the CDR3 is TGCGCCAGCAGCCAAGCATCTAGCGGACCGATCTACGAGCAGTACTTC.

This chain links TRBV12-3 or TRBV12-4 with TRBJ1-4, with D perhaps TRBD1 (5 bases). The ends were cut back, 4 bases at V and 5 bases at J, with 11 bases in the middle. This CDR3 contains 14 residues. The CDR3 DNA sequence: TGTGCCAGCAGTTCCGGACAACAAAATGAAAAACTGTTTTTT. This codes for CASSSGQQNEKLFF.

Many counts were recorded for this clonotype. This chain's CDR3 is CASSPQGAGNQPQHF. For the CDR3, the DNA is TGTGCCAGCAGCCCGCAGGGGGCGGGCAATCAGCCCCAGCATTTT. The chain joins TRBV7-6 to TRBJ1-5; 8 nucleotides agree with TRBD1. Unmatched junction bases numbered 5, after V lost 5 bases and J lost 2 bases. This CDR3 is 15 amino acids long. CDR1 and CDR2 (germline): SGHVS, FNYEAQ.

The CDR3 DNA is TGTGCCAGCAGTTTAGGCGGGACAGGTAATGAGCAGTTCTTC. Translating gives CASSLGGTGNEQFF. The chain uses TRBV27 and TRBJ2-1; 8 nucleotides align to TRBD1. Looked up from germline, CDR1 is MNHEY and CDR2 is SMNVEV (reference sequence). CDR3 length: 14 amino acids. V was pared by 2 bases and J by 7 bases, with 4 bases of the junction left unmatched.

The chain uses TRBV12-3 or TRBV12-4 and TRBJ2-7; D tentatively fits TRBD1 or TRBD2 (8 bases each). CDR3 length equals 16 residues. V lost 4 bases to trimming and J lost 2 bases, with 18 bases between them. The CDR3 sequence: CASSSRGGQAAYEQYF. The CDR3 DNA follows: TGTGCCAGCAGTTCCCGGGGGGGACAGGCGGCCTACGAGCAGTACTTC.

This clonotype turned up a few times. The chain couples TRBV20-1 to TRBJ2-2, with TRBD2 identical over 7 bases. This CDR3 region has 14 residues. The trim removed 3 bases at V and 0 bases at J, leaving 1 base unmatched. Looked up from germline, CDR1 is DFQATT and CDR2 is SNEGSKA (reference sequence). CDR3 bases: TGCAGTGCTAGTACTAGCGCGAACACCGGGGAGCTGTTTTTT. Its protein product is CSASTSANTGELFF.

The chain combines TRBV29-1 with TRBJ1-6; possible D gene TRBD1, 6 bases. Trimming removed 6 bases from V and 5 bases from J, with 23 bases in between. Germline V CDR1 and CDR2: SQVTM, ANQGSEA. The CDR3 runs 17 residues. This chain's CDR3 is CSVPFNGRGVDNSPLHF. The CDR3 DNA follows: TGCAGCGTCCCTTTTAATGGCAGGGGAGTAGATAATTCACCCCTCCACTTT.

This clonotype was picked up many times. V gene TRBV6-5 combines with J gene TRBJ1-2; D remains ambiguous. V lost 5 bases to trimming and J lost 5 bases, with 15 bases between them. The germline gives CDR1 MNHEY, CDR2 SVGAGI. The CDR3 is 14 amino acids. CDR3 protein: CASSLSRLGYGYTF. CDR3 coding DNA: TGTGCCAGCAGTCTTTCCAGGTTAGGGTATGGCTACACCTTC.

V gene TRBV12-3 or TRBV12-4 combines with J gene TRBJ2-1, with TRBD2 as a possible D gene (5 bases). The CDR3 is made up of 16 amino acids. Trimming left V 2 bases short and J 0 bases short, with 11 bases between. The chain's CDR3 is CASSLWSGSSYNEQFF. The CDR3 nucleotides read TGTGCCAGCAGTTTATGGAGCGGAAGCTCCTACAATGAGCAGTTCTTC.

This clonotype was counted ten times or more. This chain joins TRBV12-3 or TRBV12-4 and TRBJ2-7; a possible D gene is TRBD2 (5 bases). The ends were cut back, 2 bases at V and 2 bases at J, with 19 bases in the middle. The CDR3 has 17 residues. CDR3 in DNA: TGTGCCAGCAGTTTAAAACTCTTGGGTAGCGTGGCCTACGAGCAGTACTTC. Encoded protein: CASSLKLLGSVAYEQYF.

This clonotype was detected a few times. The chain joins TRBV5-4 to TRBJ2-6, with 8 nucleotides matching TRBD1. Germline CDR1 SGHNT, CDR2 YYREEE (reference sequence). J lost 0 bases, V lost 10 bases, and 12 bases had no gene match. The CDR3 is made up of 17 amino acids. This chain's CDR3 is CAASGTGPFSGANVLTF. In DNA, the CDR3 is TGTGCCGCGTCCGGGACAGGCCCCTTCTCTGGGGCCAACGTCCTGACTTTC.